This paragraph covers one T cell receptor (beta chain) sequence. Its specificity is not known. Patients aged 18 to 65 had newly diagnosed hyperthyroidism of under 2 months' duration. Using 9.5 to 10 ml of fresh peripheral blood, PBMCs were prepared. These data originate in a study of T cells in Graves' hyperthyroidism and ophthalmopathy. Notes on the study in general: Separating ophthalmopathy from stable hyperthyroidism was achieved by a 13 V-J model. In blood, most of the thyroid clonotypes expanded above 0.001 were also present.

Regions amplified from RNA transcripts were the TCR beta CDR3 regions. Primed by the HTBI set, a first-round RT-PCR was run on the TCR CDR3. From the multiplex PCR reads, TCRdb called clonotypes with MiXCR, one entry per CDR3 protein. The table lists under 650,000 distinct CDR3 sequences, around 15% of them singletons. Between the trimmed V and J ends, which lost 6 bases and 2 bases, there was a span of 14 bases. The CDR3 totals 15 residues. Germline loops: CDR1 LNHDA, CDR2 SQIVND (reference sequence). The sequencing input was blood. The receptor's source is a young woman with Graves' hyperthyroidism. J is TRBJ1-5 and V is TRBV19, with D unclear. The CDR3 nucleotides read TGTGCCAGTAGCTTCCGGGCCGCAGGCAATCAGCCCCAGCATTTT. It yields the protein CASSFRAAGNQPQHF.